Here is one T cell receptor (beta chain) with its context. Its cognate antigen is unknown. This record belongs to a study of lymphopenia after photon versus proton radiotherapy. Regarding the study as a whole: Relative stability marked proton patients; photon patients lost diversity and naive cells. Oligoclonal CD8+ Temra expansion after nadir drove photon patients' diversity drop. Larger post-nadir TCR diversity loss correlated inversely with survival in deceased patients. Only patients who died were analyzed for survival; proton advantage is unproven.

Trimming took 5 bases from V and 2 from J; bases not matched to a gene: 15. Looked up from germline, CDR1 is SGHTA and CDR2 is FQGNSA. The CDR3 is 18 residues long. Clones were read by immunoSEQ multiplex PCR, and TCRdb kept only the in-frame ones, dropping some. The sample consists of about 3,300 clones, 76% of them appearing once. The chain is built from TRBV7-2 and TRBJ2-1, with 7 bases identical to TRBD1. The material was peripheral blood, obtained from a patient treated with proton-based radiotherapy. This sequence originates from a man at least 80 years old with esophageal cancer. As DNA, the CDR3 is TGTGCCAGCAGCCGACAAACGGGATGGCAGGGGGCCTACAATGAGCAGTTCTTC. Residues: CASSRQTGWQGAYNEQFF.